The rows below give T cell receptor beta chains drawn from one sample of a study of T cell changes during pregnancy in multiple sclerosis. Only in-frame clones appear in the TCRdb table, and some are missing; sequencing was by immunoSEQ multiplex PCR. The table records under 85,000 clones, around 94% of them present only once. Sequencing used CD4+ T cells from peripheral blood mononuclear cells, obtained before pregnancy. The receptors originated from a female donor with multiple sclerosis, enrolled in a pregnancy study. Each CDR3 is given with its conserved first and last residue. The D gene is left open where the match is weak. Some rows have no size entry. The others give once, few or many, or a class for an expanded clone.

J gene,D gene,V gene,clone size,CDR3 protein,CDR3 DNA
TRBJ2-1,TRBD2,TRBV7-7,.,CASSRGGLARDNEQFF,TGTGCCAGCAGTCGCGGGGGACTAGCGAGGGACAATGAGCAGTTCTTC
TRBJ2-2,TRBD2,TRBV5-1,.,CASSPGGGAGELFF,TGCGCCAGCAGCCCGGGGGGGGGCGCCGGGGAGCTGTTTTTT
TRBJ2-3,TRBD2,TRBV7-3,.,CASSSGGGGVTDTQYF,TGTGCCAGCAGCTCCGGAGGTGGGGGGGTCACAGATACGCAGTATTTT
TRBJ1-4,TRBD1,TRBV27,.,CASSSQGVGEKLFF,TGTGCCAGCAGTTCACAGGGGGTCGGAGAAAAACTGTTTTTT
TRBJ1-1,.,TRBV5-6,.,CASSFSRGNTEAFF,TGTGCCAGCAGCTTTTCTCGGGGGAACACTGAAGCTTTCTTT
TRBJ2-7,.,TRBV5-1,.,CASSTRTDLAQYF,TGCGCCAGCAGCACCCGGACAGATTTGGCGCAGTACTTC
TRBJ2-6,.,TRBV7-2,.,CASSRQGNSGANVLTF,TGTGCCAGCAGCCGCCAGGGTAACTCTGGGGCCAACGTCCTGACTTTC
TRBJ2-2,TRBD2,TRBV9,.,CASSVVGGLAGAGELFF,TGTGCCAGCAGCGTAGTCGGGGGACTAGCGGGAGCCGGGGAGCTGTTTTTT
TRBJ1-2,TRBD1,TRBV2,.,CASSLGGQGFDGYTF,TGTGCCAGCAGCCTGGGCGGACAGGGGTTCGATGGCTACACCTTC
TRBJ1-3,.,TRBV7-9,.,CASSFQGPNTIYF,TGTGCCAGCAGCTTCCAGGGTCCAAACACCATATATTTT
TRBJ1-4,.,TRBV7-2,.,CASSRITATNEKLFF,TGTGCCAGCAGCCGGATTACAGCAACTAATGAAAAACTGTTTTTT
TRBJ1-1,TRBD1,TRBV5-1,.,CASSLQTGGTEAFF,TGCGCCAGCAGCTTACAAACAGGGGGTACTGAAGCTTTCTTT
TRBJ2-7,.,TRBV7-6,once,CASSLVGGGQNYEQYF,TGTGCCAGCAGCTTAGTGGGTGGGGGACAAAACTACGAGCAGTACTTC
TRBJ2-1,TRBD2,TRBV7-2,.,CASSLVAGDIDEQFF,TGTGCCAGCAGCTTAGTAGCGGGAGATATAGATGAGCAGTTCTTC
TRBJ2-3,TRBD2,TRBV30,once,CAWSLAGGNTQYF,TGTGCCTGGTCGTTAGCGGGGGGGAATACGCAGTATTTT
TRBJ2-3,TRBD1,TRBV30,.,CAWSVRGTVTDTQYF,TGTGCCTGGAGTGTACGTGGGACAGTAACAGATACGCAGTATTTT
TRBJ1-2,TRBD1,TRBV5-4,once,CASSLMDRGAYGYTF,TGTGCCAGCAGCTTGATGGACAGGGGGGCCTATGGCTACACCTTC
TRBJ1-1,.,TRBV6-4,.,CASSATGNTEAFF,TGTGCCAGCAGTGCCACAGGGAACACTGAAGCTTTCTTT